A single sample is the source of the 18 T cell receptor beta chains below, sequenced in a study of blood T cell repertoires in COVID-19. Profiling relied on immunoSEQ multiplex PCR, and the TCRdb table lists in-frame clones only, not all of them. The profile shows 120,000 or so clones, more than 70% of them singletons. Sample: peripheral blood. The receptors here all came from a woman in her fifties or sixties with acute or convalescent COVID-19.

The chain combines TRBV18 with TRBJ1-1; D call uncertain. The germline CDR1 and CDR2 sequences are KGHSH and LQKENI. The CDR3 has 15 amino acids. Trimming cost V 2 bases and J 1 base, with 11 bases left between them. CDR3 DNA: TGTGCCAGCTCACCATTAGAACTACCGAACACTGAAGCTTTCTTT. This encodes CASSPLELPNTEAFF.

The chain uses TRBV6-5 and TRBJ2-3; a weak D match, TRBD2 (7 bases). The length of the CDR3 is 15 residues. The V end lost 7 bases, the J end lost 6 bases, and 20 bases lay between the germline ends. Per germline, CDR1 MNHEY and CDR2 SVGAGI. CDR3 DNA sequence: TGTGCCAGCACTCCACGCGGGGGCCCAGAGGATACGCAGTATTTT. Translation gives CASTPRGGPEDTQYF.

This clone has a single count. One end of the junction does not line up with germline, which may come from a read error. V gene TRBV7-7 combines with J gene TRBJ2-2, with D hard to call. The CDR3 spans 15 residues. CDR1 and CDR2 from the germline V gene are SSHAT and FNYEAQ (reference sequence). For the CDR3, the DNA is TGTGCTAGCAGCTTAGATGCTAGGAGCACCGGGGAGCTGTTTTTT. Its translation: CASSLDARSTGELFF. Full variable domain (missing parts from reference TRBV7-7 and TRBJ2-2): GAGVSQSPRYKVTKRGQDVTLRCDPISSHATLYWYQQALGQGPEFLTYFNYEAQPDKSGLPSDRFSAERPEGSISTLTIQRTEQRDSAMYRCASSLDARSTGELFFGEGSRLTVL.

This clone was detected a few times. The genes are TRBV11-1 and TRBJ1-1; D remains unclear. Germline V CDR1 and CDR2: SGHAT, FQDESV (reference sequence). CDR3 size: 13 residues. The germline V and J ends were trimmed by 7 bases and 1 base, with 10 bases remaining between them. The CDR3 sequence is CASTLGTNTEAFF. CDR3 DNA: TGTGCCAGCACCCTGGGCACGAACACTGAAGCTTTCTTT.

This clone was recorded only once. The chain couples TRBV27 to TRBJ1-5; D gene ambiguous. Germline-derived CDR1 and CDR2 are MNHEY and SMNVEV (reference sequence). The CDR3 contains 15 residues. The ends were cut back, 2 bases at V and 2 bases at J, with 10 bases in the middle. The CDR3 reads CASSLIGYGNQPQHF. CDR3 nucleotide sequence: TGTGCCAGCAGTTTAATCGGGTATGGCAATCAGCCCCAGCATTTT.

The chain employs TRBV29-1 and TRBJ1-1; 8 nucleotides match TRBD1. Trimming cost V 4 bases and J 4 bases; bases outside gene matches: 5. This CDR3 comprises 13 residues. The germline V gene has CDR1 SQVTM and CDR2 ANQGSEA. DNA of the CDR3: TGCAGCGTTGCGACAGGGGTGAGCACTGAAGCTTTCTTT. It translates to CSVATGVSTEAFF.

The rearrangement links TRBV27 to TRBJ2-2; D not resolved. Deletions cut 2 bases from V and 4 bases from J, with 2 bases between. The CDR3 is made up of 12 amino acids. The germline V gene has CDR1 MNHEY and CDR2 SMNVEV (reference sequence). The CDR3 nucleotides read TGTGCCAGCAGTTTACGCACCGGGGAGCTGTTTTTT. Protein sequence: CASSLRTGELFF.

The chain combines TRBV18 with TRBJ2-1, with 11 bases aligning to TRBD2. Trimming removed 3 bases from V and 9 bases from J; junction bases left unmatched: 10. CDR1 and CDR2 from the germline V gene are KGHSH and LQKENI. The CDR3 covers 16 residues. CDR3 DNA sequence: TGTGCCAGCTCACCCAAGATAGCGGGAGGGTTTTCTGAGCAGTTCTTC. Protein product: CASSPKIAGGFSEQFF.

As DNA, the CDR3 is TGTGCCAGCTACGAGGACTCAACTGAGCAGTTCTTC. It yields the protein CASYEDSTEQFF. The chain joins TRBV2 to TRBJ2-1; D may be TRBD2 (5 bases). Germline CDR1 and CDR2: SNHLY and FYNNEI. CDR3 length: 12 amino acids. V dropped 8 bases and J dropped 9 bases, with 14 bases sitting between them.

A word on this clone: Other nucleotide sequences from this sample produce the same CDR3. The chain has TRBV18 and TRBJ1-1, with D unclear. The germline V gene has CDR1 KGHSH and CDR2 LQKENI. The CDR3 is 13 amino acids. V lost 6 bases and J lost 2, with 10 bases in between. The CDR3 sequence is CASSQGLNTEAFF. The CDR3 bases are TGTGCCAGCTCGCAAGGACTAAACACTGAAGCTTTCTTT.

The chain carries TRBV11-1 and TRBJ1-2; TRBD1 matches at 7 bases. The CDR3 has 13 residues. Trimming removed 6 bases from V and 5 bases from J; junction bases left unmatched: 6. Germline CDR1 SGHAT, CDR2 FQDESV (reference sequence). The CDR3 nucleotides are TGTGCCAGCAGTTGGACAGGTGCTTATGGCTACACCTTC. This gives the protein CASSWTGAYGYTF.

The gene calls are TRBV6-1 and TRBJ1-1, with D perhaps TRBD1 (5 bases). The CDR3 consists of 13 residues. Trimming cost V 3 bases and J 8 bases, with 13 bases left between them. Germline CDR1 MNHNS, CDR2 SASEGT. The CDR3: CASSEMGGDEAFF. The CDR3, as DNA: TGTGCCAGCAGTGAGATGGGGGGAGACGAAGCTTTCTTT.

As DNA, the CDR3 is TGCAGCGTTGTCCCCGGGACAGGGTTCGGCTACACCTTC. It codes for CSVVPGTGFGYTF. This chain connects TRBV29-1 to TRBJ1-2; 9 bases align to TRBD1. Trimming removed 4 bases from V and 8 bases from J; junction bases left unmatched: 8. The CDR3 runs to 13 residues. The V gene's germline CDR1 is SQVTM and CDR2 ANQGSEA.

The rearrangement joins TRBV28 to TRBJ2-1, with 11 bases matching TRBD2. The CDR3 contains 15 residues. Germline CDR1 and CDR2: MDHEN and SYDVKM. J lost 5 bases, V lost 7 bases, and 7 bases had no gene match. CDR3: CASTRSGRANNEQFF. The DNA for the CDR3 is TGTGCCAGCACCCGTAGCGGGAGGGCCAACAATGAGCAGTTCTTC.

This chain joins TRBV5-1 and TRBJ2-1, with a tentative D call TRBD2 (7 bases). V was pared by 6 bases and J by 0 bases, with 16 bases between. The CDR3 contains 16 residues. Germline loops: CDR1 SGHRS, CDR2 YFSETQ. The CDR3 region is CASTWGGGSSYNEQFF. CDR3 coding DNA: TGCGCCAGCACCTGGGGGGGCGGGAGCTCCTACAATGAGCAGTTCTTC.

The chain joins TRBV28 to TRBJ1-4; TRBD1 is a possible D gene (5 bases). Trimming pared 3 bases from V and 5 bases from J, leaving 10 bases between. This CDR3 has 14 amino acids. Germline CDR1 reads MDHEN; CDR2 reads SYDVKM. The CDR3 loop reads CASSLTARNEKLFF. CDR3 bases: TGTGCCAGCAGTTTGACAGCTCGAAATGAAAAACTGTTTTTT.

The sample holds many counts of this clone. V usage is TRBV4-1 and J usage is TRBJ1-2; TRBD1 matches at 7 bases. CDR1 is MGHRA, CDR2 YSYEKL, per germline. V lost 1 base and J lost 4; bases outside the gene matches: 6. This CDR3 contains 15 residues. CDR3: CASSQGTGSFYGYTF. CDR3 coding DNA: TGCGCCAGCAGCCAAGGGACAGGCAGTTTCTATGGCTACACCTTC.

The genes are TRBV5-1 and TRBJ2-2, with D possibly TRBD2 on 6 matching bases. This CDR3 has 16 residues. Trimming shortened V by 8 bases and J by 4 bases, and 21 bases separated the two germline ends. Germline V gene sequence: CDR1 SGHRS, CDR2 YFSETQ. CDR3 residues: CASRGSPLPSTGELFF. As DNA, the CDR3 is TGCGCCAGTCGGGGGAGCCCGCTGCCTAGCACCGGGGAGCTGTTTTTT. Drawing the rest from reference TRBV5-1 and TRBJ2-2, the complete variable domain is KAGVTQTPRYLIKTRGQQVTLSCSPISGHRSVSWYQQTPGQGLQFLFEYFSETQRNKGNFPGRFSGRQFSNSRSEMNVSTLELGDSALYLCASRGSPLPSTGELFFGEGSRLTVL.